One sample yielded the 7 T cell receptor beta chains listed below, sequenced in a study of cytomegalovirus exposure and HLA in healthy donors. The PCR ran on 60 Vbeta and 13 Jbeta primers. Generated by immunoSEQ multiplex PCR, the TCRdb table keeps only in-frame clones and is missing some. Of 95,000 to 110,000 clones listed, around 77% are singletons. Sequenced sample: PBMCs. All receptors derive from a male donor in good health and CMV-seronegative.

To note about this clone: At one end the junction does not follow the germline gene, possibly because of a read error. In DNA, the CDR3 is TGTGCCGGCAGCCCCACCCGGGGACAGGGCTATGAGCAGTTCTTC. It is translated as CAGSPTRGQGYEQFF. The genes are TRBV7-2 and TRBJ2-1, with 9 bases matching TRBD1. The CDR3 contains 15 residues. CDR1 SGHTA and CDR2 FQGNSA come from the germline V gene.

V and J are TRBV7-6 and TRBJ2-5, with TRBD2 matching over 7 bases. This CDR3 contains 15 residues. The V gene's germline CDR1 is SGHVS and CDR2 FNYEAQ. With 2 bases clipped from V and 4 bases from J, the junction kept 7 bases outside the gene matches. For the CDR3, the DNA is TGTGCCAGCAGCTTACGCCCGGCGGGAGTAGAGACCCAGTACTTC. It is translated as CASSLRPAGVETQYF.

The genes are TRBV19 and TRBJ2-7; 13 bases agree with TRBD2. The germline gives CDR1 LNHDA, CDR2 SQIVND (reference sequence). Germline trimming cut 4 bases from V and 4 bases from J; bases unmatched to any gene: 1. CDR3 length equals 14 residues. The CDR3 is CASSRTSGSYEQYF. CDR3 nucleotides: TGTGCCAGTAGTAGGACTAGCGGGAGTTACGAGCAGTACTTC. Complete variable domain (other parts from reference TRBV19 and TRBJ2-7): DGGITQSPKYLFRKEGQNVTLSCEQNLNHDAMYWYRQDPGQGLRLIYYSQIVNDFQKGDIAEGYSVSREKKESFPLTVTSAQKNPTAFYLCASSRTSGSYEQYFGPGTRLTVT.

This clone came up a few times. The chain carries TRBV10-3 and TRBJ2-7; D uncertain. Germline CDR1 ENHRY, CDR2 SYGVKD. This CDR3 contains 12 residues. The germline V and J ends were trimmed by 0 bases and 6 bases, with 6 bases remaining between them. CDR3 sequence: CAISESSLEQYF. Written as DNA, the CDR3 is TGTGCCATCAGTGAGTCGAGTCTCGAGCAGTACTTC.

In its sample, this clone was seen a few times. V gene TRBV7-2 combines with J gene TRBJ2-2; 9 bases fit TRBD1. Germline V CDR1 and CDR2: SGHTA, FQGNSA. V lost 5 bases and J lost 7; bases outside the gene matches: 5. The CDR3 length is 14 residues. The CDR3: CASSLQGASGELFF. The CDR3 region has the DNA TGTGCCAGCAGCCTACAGGGGGCGAGCGGGGAGCTGTTTTTT.

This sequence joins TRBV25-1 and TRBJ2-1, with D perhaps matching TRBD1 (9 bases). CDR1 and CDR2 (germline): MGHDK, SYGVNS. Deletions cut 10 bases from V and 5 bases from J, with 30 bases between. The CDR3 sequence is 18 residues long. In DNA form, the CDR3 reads TGTGCCAAGGACAGGGGCTCTAACCCAGCGGGAGTTAACAATGAGCAGTTCTTC. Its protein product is CAKDRGSNPAGVNNEQFF.

CDR3 residues: CATSSPTGGDTGELFF. For the CDR3, the DNA is TGTGCCACCAGCAGCCCTACAGGGGGCGACACCGGGGAGCTGTTTTTT. The chain combines TRBV15 with TRBJ2-2; TRBD1 aligns across 9 bases. The V gene end was trimmed by 3 bases and the J gene end by 3 bases; junction bases not matched to a gene: 5. CDR3 length: 16 amino acids. Germline lookup yields CDR1 LNHNV and CDR2 YYDKDF (reference sequence).